Listed below are T cell receptor beta chains from one sample, sequenced in a study of T-cell reconstitution after alpha-beta-depleted transplantation in children. One entry per CDR3 protein results from TCRdb running MiXCR on the PCR reads. The sample records approximately 350,000 distinct CDR3 sequences, 15% to 20% being singletons. The sequencing here drew on PBMCs, mostly from graft donor cells, taken 360 days after TCRalphabeta/CD19-depleted stem cell transplant. The receptors originated from a male patient aged 2 to 10 who had a stem cell transplant for acute lymphoblastic leukemia, so the T cells may come from the graft donor. Both conserved end residues are part of each CDR3. The D gene is left open where the match is weak. Some rows mark clone size as missing; the rest say once, few, many or name a class of expanded clone.

v_call	j_call	clone_size	d_call	cdr3_nt	cdr3_aa
TRBV6-5	TRBJ2-7	few	NA	TGTGCCAGCAGTTATTGGCTGTCCCAGGGTAGCTACGAGCAGTACTTC	CASSYWLSQGSYEQYF
TRBV20-1	TRBJ2-3	few	NA	TGCAGTGCTCTTGGACAGCGCGCCTACTATAGCACAGATACGCAGTATTTT	CSALGQRAYYSTDTQYF
TRBV12-3/TRBV12-4	TRBJ2-2	many	TRBD2	TGTGCCAGCAGTCCCAGGACTAGCGTGACCGGGGAGCTGTTTTTT	CASSPRTSVTGELFF
TRBV12-3/TRBV12-4	TRBJ2-5	few	TRBD2	TGTGCCAGCAGTTTCGCCCTAGCGGGAGCCCAAGAGACCCAGTACTTC	CASSFALAGAQETQYF
TRBV4-2	TRBJ1-4	few	NA	TGTGCCAGCAGCCAAGAGCCGGACTCTAATGAAAAACTGTTTTTT	CASSQEPDSNEKLFF
TRBV28	TRBJ2-4	few	TRBD2	TGTGCCAGCAGTTTAACCGGGAGGATAGCCAAAAACATTCAGTACTTC	CASSLTGRIAKNIQYF
TRBV2	TRBJ2-1	NA	NA	TGTGCCAGCAGGGCCCGGCCTAGCGAAGGCCTATTCTACAATGAGCAGTTCTTC	CASRARPSEGLFYNEQFF
TRBV9	TRBJ1-5	NA	NA	TGTGCCATAGCGGGGGGGCGAGGAAGCAATCAGCCCCAGCATTTT	CAIAGGRGSNQPQHF
TRBV5-1	TRBJ2-4	NA	NA	TGCGCCAGCAGCGCCGAAGAGCCGGGCATTCAGTACTTC	CASSAEEPGIQYF
TRBV13	TRBJ2-7	few	NA	TGTGCCAGCAGGGAACGAGGGGGCTACGAGCAGTACTTC	CASRERGGYEQYF